The TCR beta chain described here comes from a study of control samples from healthy donors and cancer patients. The CDR3 loop spans 12 amino acids. Trimming stripped 2 bases from V and 4 bases from J, with 5 bases between. A word on this clone: The conserved phenylalanine or tryptophan is not found at the CDR3 terminus, so this likely reflects a read error.

The repertoire was sequenced with immunoSEQ multiplex PCR; TCRdb's copy has only in-frame clones and lacks some. This sample carries about 120,000 clones, 80% to 90% of them seen once, and the ten largest clones take roughly an eighth. Sequencing input: blood. V usage is TRBV12-3 or TRBV12-4 and J usage is TRBJ1-2, with D unclear. This TCR was recovered from a man aged 25-45 years in good health. CDR3 region: CASSLSLYGYTL. The CDR3 region has the DNA TGTGCCAGCAGTTTATCTCTCTATGGCTACACCCTC.